Sequencing of this T cell receptor (beta chain) was carried out in a study of shared clonotypes between healthy human individuals. Caucasian adults living in Nashville, Tennessee, provided all samples. Trimming stripped 2 bases from V and 3 bases from J, with 10 bases between. The CDR3 has 15 residues. Looked up from germline, CDR1 is SGHTA and CDR2 is FQGNSA. Deep-level running was used for the assay. Clones were read by immunoSEQ multiplex PCR, and TCRdb kept only the in-frame ones, dropping some. The sample lists 1 million to 1.2 million clones; approximately 77% were seen once. Points on this clone: As yet, its antigen is unknown.

General study results and limits: Naive subsets generally exceeded memory subsets in estimated richness. The study drew on few donors, limiting represented genetic and exposure-history diversity.

The gene calls are TRBV7-2 and TRBJ2-2, with D unclear. This TCR came from a man aged 18 to 29 in good health. Some clones in this sample may be carry-over from other donors' samples. The sequencing input was memory CD4+ T cells from PBMCs. Subset of the sample: CD45RA-negative fraction. CDR3 protein: CASSLPMTDTGELFF. The DNA for the CDR3 is TGTGCCAGCAGCTTACCTATGACTGACACCGGGGAGCTGTTTTTT.